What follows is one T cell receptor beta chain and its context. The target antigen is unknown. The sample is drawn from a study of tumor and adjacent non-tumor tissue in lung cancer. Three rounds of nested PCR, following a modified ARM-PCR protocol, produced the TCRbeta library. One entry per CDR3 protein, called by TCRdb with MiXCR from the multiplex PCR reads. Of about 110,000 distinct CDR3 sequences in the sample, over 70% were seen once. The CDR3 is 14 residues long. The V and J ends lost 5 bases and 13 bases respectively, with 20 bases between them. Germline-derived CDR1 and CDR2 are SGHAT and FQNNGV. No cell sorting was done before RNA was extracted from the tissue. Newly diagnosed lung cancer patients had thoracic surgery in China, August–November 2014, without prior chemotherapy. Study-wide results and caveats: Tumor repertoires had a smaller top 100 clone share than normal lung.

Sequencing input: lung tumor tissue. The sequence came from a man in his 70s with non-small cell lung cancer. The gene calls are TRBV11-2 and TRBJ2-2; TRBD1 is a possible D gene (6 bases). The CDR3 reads CASSLDSQSVGLFF. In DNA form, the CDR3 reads TGTGCCAGCAGCCTGGACAGTCAGTCTGTGGGGCTGTTTTTT.